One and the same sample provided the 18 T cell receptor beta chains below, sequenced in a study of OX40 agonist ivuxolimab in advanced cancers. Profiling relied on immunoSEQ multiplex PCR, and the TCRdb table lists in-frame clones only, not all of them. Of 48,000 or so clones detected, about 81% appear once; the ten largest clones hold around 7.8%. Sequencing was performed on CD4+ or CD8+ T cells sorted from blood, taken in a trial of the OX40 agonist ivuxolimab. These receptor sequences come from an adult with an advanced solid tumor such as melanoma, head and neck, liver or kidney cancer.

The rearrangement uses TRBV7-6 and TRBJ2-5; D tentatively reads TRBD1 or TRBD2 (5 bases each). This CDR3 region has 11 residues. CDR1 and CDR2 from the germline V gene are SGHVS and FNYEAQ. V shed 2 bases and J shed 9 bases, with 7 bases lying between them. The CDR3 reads CASSLRGPQYF. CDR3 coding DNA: TGTGCCAGCAGCTTAAGGGGACCCCAGTACTTC.

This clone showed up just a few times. The DNA of the CDR3 is TGTGCCAGCAGCCCGAGGACAGGGGTGGCTGAAGCTTTCTTT. Translation: CASSPRTGVAEAFF. This rearrangement joins TRBV11-2 to TRBJ1-1, with 9 nucleotides matching TRBD1. CDR1 is SGHAT, CDR2 FQNNGV, per germline. After removal of 5 bases from V and 6 bases from J, the junction contained 7 bases not matched to a gene. The CDR3 extends over 14 amino acids.

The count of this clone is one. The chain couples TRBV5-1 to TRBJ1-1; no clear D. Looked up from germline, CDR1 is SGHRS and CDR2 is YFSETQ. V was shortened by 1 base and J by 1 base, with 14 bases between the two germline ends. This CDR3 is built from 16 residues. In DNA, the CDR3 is TGCGCCAGCAGCTTGTCCAGACCGAGTGGGAACACTGAAGCTTTCTTT. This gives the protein CASSLSRPSGNTEAFF. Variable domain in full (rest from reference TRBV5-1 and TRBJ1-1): KAGVTQTPRYLIKTRGQQVTLSCSPISGHRSVSWYQQTPGQGLQFLFEYFSETQRNKGNFPGRFSGRQFSNSRSEMNVSTLELGDSALYLCASSLSRPSGNTEAFFGQGTRLTVV.

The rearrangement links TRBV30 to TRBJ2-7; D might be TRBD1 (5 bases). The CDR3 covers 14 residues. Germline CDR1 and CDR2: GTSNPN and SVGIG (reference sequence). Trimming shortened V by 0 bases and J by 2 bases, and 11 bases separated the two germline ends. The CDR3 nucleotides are TGTGCCTGGAGTGTACTCTCAGGGCCCTACGAGCAGTACTTC. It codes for CAWSVLSGPYEQYF.

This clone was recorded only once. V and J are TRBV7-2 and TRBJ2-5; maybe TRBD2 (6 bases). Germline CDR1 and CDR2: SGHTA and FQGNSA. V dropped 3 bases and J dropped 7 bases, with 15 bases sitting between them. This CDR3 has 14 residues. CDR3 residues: CASSFERVSGTQYF. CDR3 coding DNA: TGTGCCAGCAGCTTTGAGCGGGTATCAGGGACCCAGTACTTC.

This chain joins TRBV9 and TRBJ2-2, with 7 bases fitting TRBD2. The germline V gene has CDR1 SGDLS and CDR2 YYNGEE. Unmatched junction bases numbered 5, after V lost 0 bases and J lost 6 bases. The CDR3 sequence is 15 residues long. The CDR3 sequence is CASSVVGTISGELFF. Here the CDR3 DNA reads TGTGCCAGCAGCGTAGTGGGGACTATATCCGGGGAGCTGTTTTTT.

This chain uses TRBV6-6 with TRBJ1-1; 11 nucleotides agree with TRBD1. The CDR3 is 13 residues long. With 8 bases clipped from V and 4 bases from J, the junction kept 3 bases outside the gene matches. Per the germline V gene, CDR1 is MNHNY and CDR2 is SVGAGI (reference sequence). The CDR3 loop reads CASGGQGVTEAFF. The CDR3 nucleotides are TGTGCCAGCGGGGGACAGGGGGTCACTGAAGCTTTCTTT.

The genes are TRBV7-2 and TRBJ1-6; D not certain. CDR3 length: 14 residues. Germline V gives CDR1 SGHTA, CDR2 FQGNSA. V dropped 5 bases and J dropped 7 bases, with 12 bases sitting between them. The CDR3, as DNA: TGTGCCAGCAGCCCCGGAGGCCAAAATTCACCCCTCCACTTT. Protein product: CASSPGGQNSPLHF.

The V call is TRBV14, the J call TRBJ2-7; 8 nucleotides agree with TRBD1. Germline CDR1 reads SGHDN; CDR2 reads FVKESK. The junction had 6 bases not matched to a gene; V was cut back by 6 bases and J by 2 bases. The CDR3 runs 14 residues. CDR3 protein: CASSLTGDAYEQYF. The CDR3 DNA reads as TGTGCCAGCAGTTTGACAGGGGATGCCTACGAGCAGTACTTC. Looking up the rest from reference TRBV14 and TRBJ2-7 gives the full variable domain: EAGVTQFPSHSVIEKGQTVTLRCDPISGHDNLYWYRRVMGKEIKFLLHFVKESKQDESGMPNNRFLAERTGGTYSTLKVQPAELEDSGVYFCASSLTGDAYEQYFGPGTRLTVT.

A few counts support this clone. CDR3 region: CAISNLSGRTGELFF. CDR3 in DNA: TGTGCCATCAGTAATCTTAGCGGGAGGACCGGGGAGCTGTTTTTT. V usage is TRBV10-3 and J usage is TRBJ2-2; 10 nucleotides align to TRBD2. Germline values: CDR1 ENHRY, CDR2 SYGVKD. Losses at the gene ends were 5 bases for V and 5 bases for J; bases not matched to a gene: 5. The CDR3 loop spans 15 amino acids.

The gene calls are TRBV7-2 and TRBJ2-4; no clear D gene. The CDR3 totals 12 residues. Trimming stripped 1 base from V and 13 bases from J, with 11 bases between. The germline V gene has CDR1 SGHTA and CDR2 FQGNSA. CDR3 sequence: CASSLGPAFQYF. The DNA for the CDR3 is TGTGCCAGCAGCTTAGGTCCGGCTTTCCAGTACTTC. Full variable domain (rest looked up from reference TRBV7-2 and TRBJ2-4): GAGVSQSPSNKVTEKGKDVELRCDPISGHTALYWYRQSLGQGLEFLIYFQGNSAPDKSGLPSDRFSAERTGGSVSTLTIQRTQQEDSAVYLCASSLGPAFQYFGAGTRLSVL.

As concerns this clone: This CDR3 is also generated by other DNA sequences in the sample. CDR3 sequence (DNA): TGTGCCAGCAGCTTAGGTGCTCGGAGAACAGATACGCAGTATTTT. Residues: CASSLGARRTDTQYF. The V gene is TRBV11-2, the J gene TRBJ2-3; D gene unclear. V was pared by 1 base and J by 3 bases, with 11 bases between. Germline V CDR1 and CDR2: SGHAT, FQNNGV. The CDR3 spans 15 residues.

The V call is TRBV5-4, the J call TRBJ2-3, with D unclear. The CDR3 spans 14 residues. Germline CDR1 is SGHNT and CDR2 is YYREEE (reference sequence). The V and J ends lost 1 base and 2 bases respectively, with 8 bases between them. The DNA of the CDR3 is TGTGCCAGCAGCTTGTCGCGCAACACAGATACGCAGTATTTT. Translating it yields CASSLSRNTDTQYF. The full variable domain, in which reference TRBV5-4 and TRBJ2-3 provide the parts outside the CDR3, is ETGVTQSPTHLIKTRGQQVTLRCSSQSGHNTVSWYQQALGQGPQFIFQYYREEENGRGNFPPRFSGLQFPNYSSELNVNALELDDSALYLCASSLSRNTDTQYFGPGTRLTVL.

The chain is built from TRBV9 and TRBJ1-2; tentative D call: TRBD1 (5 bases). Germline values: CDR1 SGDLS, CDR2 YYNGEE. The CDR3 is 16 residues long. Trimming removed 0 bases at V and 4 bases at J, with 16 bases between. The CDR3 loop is CASSVASGPRPYGYTF. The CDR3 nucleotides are TGTGCCAGCAGCGTAGCTTCGGGACCGCGCCCCTATGGCTACACCTTC.

The CDR3 protein is CASSLDPTGGAFF. As DNA, the CDR3 is TGTGCCAGCAGCTTGGACCCCACCGGCGGTGCTTTCTTT. The chain uses TRBV5-4 and TRBJ1-1; D is undetermined. Trimming removed 0 bases at V and 11 bases at J, with 14 bases between. Germline loops: CDR1 SGHNT, CDR2 YYREEE (reference sequence). The CDR3 has 13 residues.

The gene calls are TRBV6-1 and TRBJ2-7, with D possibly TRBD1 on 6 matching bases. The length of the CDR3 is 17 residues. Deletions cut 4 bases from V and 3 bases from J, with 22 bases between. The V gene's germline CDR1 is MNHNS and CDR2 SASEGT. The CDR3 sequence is CASSGQVRGYRSYEQYF. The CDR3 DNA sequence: TGTGCCAGCAGTGGACAGGTCCGGGGCTACCGCAGCTACGAGCAGTACTTC.

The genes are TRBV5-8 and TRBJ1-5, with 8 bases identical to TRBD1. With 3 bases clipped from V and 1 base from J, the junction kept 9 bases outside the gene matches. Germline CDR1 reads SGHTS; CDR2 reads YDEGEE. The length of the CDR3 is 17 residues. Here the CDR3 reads CASSSGLTGVSNQPQHF. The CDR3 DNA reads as TGTGCCAGCAGCTCGGGTTTGACAGGGGTCAGCAATCAGCCCCAGCATTTT.

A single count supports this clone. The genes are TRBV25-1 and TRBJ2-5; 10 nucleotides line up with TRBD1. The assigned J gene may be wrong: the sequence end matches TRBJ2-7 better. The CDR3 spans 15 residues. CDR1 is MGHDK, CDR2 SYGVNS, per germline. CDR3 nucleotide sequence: TGTGCCAGCAGTGACGCCGGGACAGGGGACTACGAGCAGTACTTC. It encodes CASSDAGTGDYEQYF.